The present T cell receptor beta chain was sequenced within a study of blood T cells in healthy people across ages. Alongside a J-beta primer mix, a sample-barcoded 5' primer served in a second PCR lasting about 6 to 12 cycles. A template-switch adaptor with 12 random nucleotides tagged each cDNA molecule. From the 5' RACE reads, TCRdb called clonotypes with MiXCR, one entry per CDR3 protein. The sample has about 690,000 distinct CDR3 sequences; roughly 43% are singletons. Donors ranged from roughly 6 to 90 years old and were healthy Caucasians in Russia. Per-sample PBMC isolation yielded at least 6.5 million cells. Germline lookup yields CDR1 LGHNA and CDR2 YSLEER. Between the trimmed V and J ends, which lost 0 bases and 0 bases, there was a span of 8 bases. The CDR3 consists of 16 residues. A note on this clonotype: Antigen unknown.

Broader study findings: Unknown CMV status may confound age-related changes in expanded clones.

The sequence derives from an elderly man in good health. Sequencing was done on a sample of blood. The rearrangement joins TRBV4-3 to TRBJ1-4; no definite D call. The CDR3 loop is CASSQERPTTNEKLFF. The CDR3 DNA follows: TGCGCCAGCAGCCAAGAGCGACCAACAACTAATGAAAAACTGTTTTTT.